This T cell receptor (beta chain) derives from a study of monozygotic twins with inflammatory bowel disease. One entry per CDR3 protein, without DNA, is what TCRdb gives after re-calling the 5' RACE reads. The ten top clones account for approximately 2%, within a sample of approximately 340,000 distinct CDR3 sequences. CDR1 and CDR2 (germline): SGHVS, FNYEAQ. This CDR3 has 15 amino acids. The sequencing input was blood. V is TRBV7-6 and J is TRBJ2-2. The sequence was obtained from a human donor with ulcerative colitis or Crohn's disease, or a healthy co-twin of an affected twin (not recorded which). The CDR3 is CASSFGGRHTGELFF.